This T cell receptor beta chain is from a study of shared clonotypes between healthy human individuals. Study-wide results and limits: Non-shared clonotypes displayed generation probabilities falling below those of clonotypes present in all four donors.

The naive CD8 fraction comprised CD45RO-negative cells positively selected for CCR7 and excluded terminally differentiated effector memory CD45RA+ cells. The method was immunoSEQ multiplex PCR; TCRdb's version includes in-frame clones alone and lacks a portion of them. The repertoire includes some 2.1 million clones, just under 95% of them detected once, and under 2% sits in the top ten. The CDR3 has 13 amino acids. Germline CDR1 and CDR2: MGHDK and SYGVNS. Comments on this clone: Antigen unknown.

This TCR derives from a young man in good health. Some clones in this sample may be carry-over from other donors' samples. The sample taken for sequencing was naive CD8+ T cells from PBMCs. This sequence joins TRBV25-1 and TRBJ2-5; 10 nucleotides agree with TRBD2. The J call could be wrong; TRBJ2-7 is a better fit for the DNA end. The CDR3 loop is CASRLAGSYEQYF. The DNA for the CDR3 is TGTGCCAGTCGACTAGCGGGCTCCTACGAGCAGTACTTC.